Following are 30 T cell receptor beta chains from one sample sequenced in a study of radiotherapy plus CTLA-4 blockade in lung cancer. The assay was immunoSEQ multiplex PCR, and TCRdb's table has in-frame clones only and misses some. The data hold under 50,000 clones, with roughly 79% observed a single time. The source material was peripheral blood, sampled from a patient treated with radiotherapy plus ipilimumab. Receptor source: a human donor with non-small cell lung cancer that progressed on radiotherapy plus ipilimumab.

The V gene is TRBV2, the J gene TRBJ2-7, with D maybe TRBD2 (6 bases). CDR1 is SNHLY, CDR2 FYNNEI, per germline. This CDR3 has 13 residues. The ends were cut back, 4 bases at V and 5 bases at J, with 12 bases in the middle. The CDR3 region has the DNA TGTGCCAGCAGTGTTAGGTGGGGGGACGAGCAGTACTTC. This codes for CASSVRWGDEQYF.

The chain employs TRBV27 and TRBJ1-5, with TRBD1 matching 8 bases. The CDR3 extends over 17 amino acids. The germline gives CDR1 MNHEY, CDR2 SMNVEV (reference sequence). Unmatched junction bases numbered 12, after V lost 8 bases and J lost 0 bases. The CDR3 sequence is CASRRQGTTNSNQPQHF. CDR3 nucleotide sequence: TGTGCCAGCCGACGACAGGGGACTACAAATAGCAATCAGCCCCAGCATTTT.

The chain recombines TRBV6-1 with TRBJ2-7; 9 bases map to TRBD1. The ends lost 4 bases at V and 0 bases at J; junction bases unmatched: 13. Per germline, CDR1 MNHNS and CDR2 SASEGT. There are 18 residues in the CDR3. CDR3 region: CASSALPGQGPSSYEQYF. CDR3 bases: TGTGCCAGCAGTGCGCTTCCGGGACAGGGCCCCTCCTCCTACGAGCAGTACTTC.

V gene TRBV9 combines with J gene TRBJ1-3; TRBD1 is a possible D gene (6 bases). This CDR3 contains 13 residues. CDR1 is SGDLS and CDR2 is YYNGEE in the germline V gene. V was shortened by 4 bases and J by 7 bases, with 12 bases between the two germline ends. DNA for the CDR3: TGTGCCAGCAGCCAACAGGGTCGCAACACCATATATTTT. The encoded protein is CASSQQGRNTIYF.

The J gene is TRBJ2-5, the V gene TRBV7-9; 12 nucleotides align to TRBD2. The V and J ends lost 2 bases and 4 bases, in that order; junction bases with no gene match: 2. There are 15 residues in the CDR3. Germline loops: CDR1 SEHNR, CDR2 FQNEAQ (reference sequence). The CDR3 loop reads CASSLTSGGLETQYF. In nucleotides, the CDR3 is TGTGCCAGCAGCTTAACTAGCGGGGGGCTAGAGACCCAGTACTTC. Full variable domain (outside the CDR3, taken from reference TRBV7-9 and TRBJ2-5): DTGVSQNPRHKITKRGQNVTFRCDPISEHNRLYWYRQTLGQGPEFLTYFQNEAQLEKSRLLSDRFSAERPKGSFSTLEIQRTEQGDSAMYLCASSLTSGGLETQYFGPGTRLLVL.

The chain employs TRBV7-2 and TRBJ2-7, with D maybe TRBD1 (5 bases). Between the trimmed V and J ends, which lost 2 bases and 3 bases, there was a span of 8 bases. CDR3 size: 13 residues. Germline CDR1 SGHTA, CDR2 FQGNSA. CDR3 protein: CASSLSQDYEQYF. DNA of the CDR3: TGTGCCAGCAGCTTATCACAGGACTACGAGCAGTACTTC.

The CDR3 DNA follows: TGTGCCAGTAGTATAAACGCAGGGGAGCACTATGGCTACACCTTC. It yields the protein CASSINAGEHYGYTF. The chain employs TRBV19 and TRBJ1-2; D might be TRBD1 (6 bases). Per germline, CDR1 LNHDA and CDR2 SQIVND (reference sequence). CDR3 length: 15 residues. The V and J ends lost 2 bases and 3 bases respectively, with 13 bases between them.

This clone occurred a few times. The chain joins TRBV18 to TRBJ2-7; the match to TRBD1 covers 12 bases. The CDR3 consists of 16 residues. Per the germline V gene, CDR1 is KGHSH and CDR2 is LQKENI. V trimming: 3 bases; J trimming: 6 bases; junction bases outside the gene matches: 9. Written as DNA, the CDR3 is TGTGCCAGCTCACCCACCGGGACAGGGGGCGGTTCCGAGCAGTACTTC. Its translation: CASSPTGTGGGSEQYF.

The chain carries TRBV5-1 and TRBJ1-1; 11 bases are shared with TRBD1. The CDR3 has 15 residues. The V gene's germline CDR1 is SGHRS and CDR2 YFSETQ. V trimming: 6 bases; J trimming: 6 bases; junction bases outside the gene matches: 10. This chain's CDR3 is CASTGQGAPGSEAFF. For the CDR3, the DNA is TGCGCCAGCACTGGACAGGGGGCGCCTGGCTCTGAAGCTTTCTTT.

CDR3 amino acids: CASSDRDRGSNEQFF. The CDR3 DNA sequence: TGCGCCAGCAGTGACCGGGACAGGGGTTCCAATGAGCAGTTCTTC. The chain employs TRBV10-2 and TRBJ2-1; 10 bases map to TRBD1. The germline V gene has CDR1 WSHSY and CDR2 SAAADI. This CDR3 comprises 15 residues. Trimming cost V 3 bases and J 6 bases; bases outside gene matches: 5.

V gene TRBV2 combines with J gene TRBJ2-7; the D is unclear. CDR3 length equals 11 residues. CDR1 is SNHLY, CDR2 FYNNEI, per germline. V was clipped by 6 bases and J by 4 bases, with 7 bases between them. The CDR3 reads CASRREYEQYF. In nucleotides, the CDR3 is TGTGCCAGCAGAAGAGAGTACGAGCAGTACTTC. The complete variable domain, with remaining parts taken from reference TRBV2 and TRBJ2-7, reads EPEVTQTPSHQVTQMGQEVILRCVPISNHLYFYWYRQILGQKVEFLVSFYNNEISEKSEIFDDQFSVERPDGSNFTLKIRSTKLEDSAMYFCASRREYEQYFGPGTRLTVT.

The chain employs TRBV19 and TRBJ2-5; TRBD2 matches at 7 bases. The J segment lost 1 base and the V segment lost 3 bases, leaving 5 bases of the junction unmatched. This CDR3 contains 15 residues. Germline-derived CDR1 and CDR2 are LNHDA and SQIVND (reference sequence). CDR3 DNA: TGTGCCAGTAGTATGGGGGGGACGTTCCAAGAGACCCAGTACTTC. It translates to CASSMGGTFQETQYF.

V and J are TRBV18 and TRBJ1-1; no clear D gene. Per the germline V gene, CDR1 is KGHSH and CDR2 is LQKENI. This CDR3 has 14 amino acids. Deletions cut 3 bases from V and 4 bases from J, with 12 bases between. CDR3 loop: CASSPGSSVTEAFF. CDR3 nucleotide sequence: TGTGCCAGCTCACCGGGGAGTTCGGTCACTGAAGCTTTCTTT.

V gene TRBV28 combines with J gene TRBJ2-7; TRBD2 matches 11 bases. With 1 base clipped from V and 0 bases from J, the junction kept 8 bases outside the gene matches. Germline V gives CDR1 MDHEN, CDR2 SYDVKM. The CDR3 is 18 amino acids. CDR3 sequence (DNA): TGTGCCAGCAGTTTATTCGGTTTGGGACTAGCGGACTCCTACGAGCAGTACTTC. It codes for CASSLFGLGLADSYEQYF.

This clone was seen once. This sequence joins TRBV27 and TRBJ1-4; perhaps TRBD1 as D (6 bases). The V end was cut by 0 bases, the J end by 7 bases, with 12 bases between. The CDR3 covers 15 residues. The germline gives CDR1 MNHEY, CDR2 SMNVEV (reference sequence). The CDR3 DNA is TGTGCCAGCAGTTTATCGAGGACAGCGGTTGAAAAACTGTTTTTT. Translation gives CASSLSRTAVEKLFF.

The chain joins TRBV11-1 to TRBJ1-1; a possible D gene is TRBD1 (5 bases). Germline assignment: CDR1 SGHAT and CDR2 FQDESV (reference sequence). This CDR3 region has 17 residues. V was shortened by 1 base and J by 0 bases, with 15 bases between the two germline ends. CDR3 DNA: TGTGCCAGCAGCTTAGTTTTGGGAGCGGGGGTGAACACTGAAGCTTTCTTT. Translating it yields CASSLVLGAGVNTEAFF. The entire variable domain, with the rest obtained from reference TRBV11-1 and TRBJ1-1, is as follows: EAEVAQSPRYKITEKSQAVAFWCDPISGHATLYWYRQILGQGPELLVQFQDESVVDDSQLPKDRFSAERLKGVDSTLKIQPAELGDSAMYLCASSLVLGAGVNTEAFFGQGTRLTVV.

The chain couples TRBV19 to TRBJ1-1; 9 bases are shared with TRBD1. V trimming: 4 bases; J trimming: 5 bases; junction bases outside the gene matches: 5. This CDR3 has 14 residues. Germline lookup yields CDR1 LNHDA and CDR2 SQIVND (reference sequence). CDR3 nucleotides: TGTGCCAGTAGTAGGGGACAGGGATGGACTGAAGCTTTCTTT. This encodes CASSRGQGWTEAFF.

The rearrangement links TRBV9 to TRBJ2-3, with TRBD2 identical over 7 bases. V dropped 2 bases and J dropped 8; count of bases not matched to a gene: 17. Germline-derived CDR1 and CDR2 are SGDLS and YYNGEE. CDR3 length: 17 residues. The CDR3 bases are TGTGCCAGCAGCGTTGGGGGTACGGGGGGTCCCGAGGGTACGCAGTATTTT. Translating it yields CASSVGGTGGPEGTQYF.

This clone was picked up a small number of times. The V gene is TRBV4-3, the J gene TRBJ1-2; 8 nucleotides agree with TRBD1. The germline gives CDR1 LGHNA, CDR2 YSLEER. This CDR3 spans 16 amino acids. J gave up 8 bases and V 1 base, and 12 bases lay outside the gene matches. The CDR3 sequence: CASSQVGDRGVMGYTF. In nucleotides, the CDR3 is TGCGCCAGCAGCCAAGTCGGAGACAGGGGAGTAATGGGCTACACCTTC.

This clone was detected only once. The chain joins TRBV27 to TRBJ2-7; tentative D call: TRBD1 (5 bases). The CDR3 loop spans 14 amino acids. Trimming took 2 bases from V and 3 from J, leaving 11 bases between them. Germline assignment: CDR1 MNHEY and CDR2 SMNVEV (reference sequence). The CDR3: CASSLNGQGYEQYF. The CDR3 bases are TGTGCCAGCAGTTTAAATGGGCAGGGCTACGAGCAGTACTTC.

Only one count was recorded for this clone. In DNA form, the CDR3 reads TGCGCCAGCAGCTCAGTAGCGGGGGGGCTAGGGGATGAGCAGTTCTTC. Protein product: CASSSVAGGLGDEQFF. The rearrangement uses TRBV5-1 and TRBJ2-1; 11 bases match TRBD2. The germline CDR1 and CDR2 sequences are SGHRS and YFSETQ. The CDR3 loop spans 16 amino acids. The trim removed 3 bases at V and 8 bases at J, leaving 10 bases unmatched.

The DNA for the CDR3 is TGTGCCAGCAGCTTAGTTCCTAGCGGGGGGATCGGGGAGCTGTTTTTT. The encoded protein is CASSLVPSGGIGELFF. The chain is built from TRBV7-8 and TRBJ2-2, with TRBD2 matching over 11 bases. The germline V gene has CDR1 SGHVS and CDR2 FQNEAQ. This CDR3 has 16 residues. V trimming: 1 base; J trimming: 7 bases; junction bases outside the gene matches: 5.

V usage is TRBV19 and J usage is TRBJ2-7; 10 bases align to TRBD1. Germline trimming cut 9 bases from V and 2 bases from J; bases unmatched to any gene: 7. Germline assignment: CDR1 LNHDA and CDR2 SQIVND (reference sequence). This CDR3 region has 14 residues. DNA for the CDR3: TGTGCCAGCGCCGGGACAGGGGCGACCTACGAGCAGTACTTC. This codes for CASAGTGATYEQYF.

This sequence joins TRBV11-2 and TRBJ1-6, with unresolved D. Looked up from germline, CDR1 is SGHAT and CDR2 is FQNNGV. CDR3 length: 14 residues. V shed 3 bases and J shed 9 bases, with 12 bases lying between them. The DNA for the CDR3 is TGTGCCAGCAGCTTGACTCAGACGGGTTCACCCCTCCACTTT. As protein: CASSLTQTGSPLHF. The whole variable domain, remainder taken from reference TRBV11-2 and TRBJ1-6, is EAGVAQSPRYKIIEKRQSVAFWCNPISGHATLYWYQQILGQGPKLLIQFQNNGVVDDSQLPKDRFSAERLKGVDSTLKIQPAKLEDSAVYLCASSLTQTGSPLHFGNGTRLTVT.

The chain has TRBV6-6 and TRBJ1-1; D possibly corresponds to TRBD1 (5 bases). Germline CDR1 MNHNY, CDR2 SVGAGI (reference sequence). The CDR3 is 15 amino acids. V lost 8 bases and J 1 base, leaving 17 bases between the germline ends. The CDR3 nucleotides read TGTGCCAGCGAGGCAGCGGGGGTTCGGAACACTGAAGCTTTCTTT. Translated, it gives CASEAAGVRNTEAFF.

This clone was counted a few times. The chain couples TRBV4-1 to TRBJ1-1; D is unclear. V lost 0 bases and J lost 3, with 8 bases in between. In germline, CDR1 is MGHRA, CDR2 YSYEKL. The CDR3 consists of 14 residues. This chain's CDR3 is CASSQEYRDTEAFF. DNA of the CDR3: TGCGCCAGCAGCCAAGAATACCGGGACACTGAAGCTTTCTTT.

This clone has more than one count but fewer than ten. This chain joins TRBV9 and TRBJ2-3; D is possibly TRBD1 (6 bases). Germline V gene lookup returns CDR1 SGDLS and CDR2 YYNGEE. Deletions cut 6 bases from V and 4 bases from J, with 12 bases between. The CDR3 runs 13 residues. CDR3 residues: CASTTAGADTQYF. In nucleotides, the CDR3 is TGTGCCAGCACCACCGCAGGGGCAGATACGCAGTATTTT.

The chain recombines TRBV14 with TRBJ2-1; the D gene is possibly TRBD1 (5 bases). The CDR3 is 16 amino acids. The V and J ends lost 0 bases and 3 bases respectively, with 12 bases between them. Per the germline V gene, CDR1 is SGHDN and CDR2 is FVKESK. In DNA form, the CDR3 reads TGTGCCAGCAGCCAAGATCTTTTGGGGCACTACAATGAGCAGTTCTTC. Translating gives CASSQDLLGHYNEQFF.

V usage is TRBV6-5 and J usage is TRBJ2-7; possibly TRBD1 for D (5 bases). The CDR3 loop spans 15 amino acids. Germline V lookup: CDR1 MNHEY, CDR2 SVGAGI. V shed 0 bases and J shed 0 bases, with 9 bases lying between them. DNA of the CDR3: TGTGCCAGCAGTTACTCGGGGCAGATCTCCTACGAGCAGTACTTC. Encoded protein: CASSYSGQISYEQYF.

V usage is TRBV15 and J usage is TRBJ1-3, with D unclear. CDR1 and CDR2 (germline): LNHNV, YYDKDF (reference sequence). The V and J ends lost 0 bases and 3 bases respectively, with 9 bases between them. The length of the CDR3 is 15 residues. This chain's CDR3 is CATSRDRGIGNTIYF. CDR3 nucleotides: TGTGCCACCAGCAGAGATCGAGGGATTGGAAACACCATATATTTT.